This TCR beta chain was sequenced for a study of blood T cell repertoires in COVID-19. The germline CDR1 and CDR2 sequences are SGHTA and FQGNSA. This CDR3 is built from 14 residues. Trimming removed 4 bases from V and 5 bases from J, with 14 bases in between. Per the authors' pipeline: Reference gene primers were amplified, and this amplification served to estimate nucleated cell counts. Only in-frame clones appear in the TCRdb table, and some are missing; sequencing was by immunoSEQ multiplex PCR. The V and J calls and clone size are taken from that table; D and trimming were inferred from the DNA. The data hold 91,000 or so clones, with around nine tenths observed a single time.

This chain connects TRBV7-2 to TRBJ1-1; D is possibly TRBD1 (6 bases). The sequenced sample consisted of peripheral blood. This clonotype was obtained from a human donor in a cohort sampled during active COVID-19. This chain's CDR3 is CASSSYQGTTEAFF. The CDR3 coding sequence is TGTGCCAGCAGCTCCTACCAGGGGACGACTGAAGCTTTCTTT.